This T cell receptor (beta chain) came from a study of blood T cell repertoires in COVID-19. Study-level information: Acute and convalescent COVID-19 samples came from the United States, Italy and Spain. Sample material is recorded as cDNA or gDNA derived from T cells, B-cell-depleted T cells, or PBMCs.

This clone came up a few times. Sequencing was performed with immunoSEQ multiplex PCR; in TCRdb, only in-frame clones are kept and a portion is missing. In the table there are more than 200,000 clones, about 80% of which are singletons. The receptor's source is a man between 60 and 70 years old who had recovered from COVID-19. Sequences were obtained from PBMCs or T cells enriched from blood (not recorded which).

The CDR3 spells CASSLTRDRAYEQYF. DNA for the CDR3: TGTGCCAGCAGTTTAACCAGGGACAGGGCCTACGAGCAGTACTTC. This chain connects TRBV27 to TRBJ2-7; TRBD1 matches at 9 bases. Trimming at V came to 2 bases and at J to 2 bases, leaving 4 bases not matched to a gene. CDR3 length: 15 amino acids. The V gene's germline CDR1 is MNHEY and CDR2 SMNVEV (reference sequence).